Sequencing of this TCR beta chain was carried out in a study of blood T cell repertoires in COVID-19 (dated by TCRdb to between 2020 and 2021). Turning to the overall study: Collaborator samples came from the United States, Italy and Spain and covered acute and convalescent phases of COVID-19. The prospective study material was composed of cDNA or gDNA derived from T cells, B-cell-depleted T cells, or PBMCs. Subjects who had been exposed to COVID-19, were actively infected with it, or had recovered from it provided the deeply sampled blood TCRbeta repertoires that made up the dataset. The repertoires were released in a freely available public database intended as a resource for research on the immune response to SARS-CoV-2. Samples came from the ongoing ImmuneRACE study (first 160 participants) plus 1,254 subjects from 6 global collaborators. A de-identified subject ID, COVID-19 status, age in years and sex were almost always included in the sample metadata. Where HLA class I and class II types were available, the types were taken from metadata supplied by the sample provider, not from assay-based typing.

Paper-wide results and their limitations: The amount of clinical and demographic metadata varied by source and participant and was provided uncurated.

Whole blood was collected in K2EDTA tubes by collaborating institutions according to the institutions' own protocols. Collaborator samples were shipped for TCRbeta analysis as frozen whole blood, isolated PBMCs, or DNA extracted from either sample type. The immunoSEQ Assay, a bias-controlled multiplex PCR, was used to amplify TCRbeta CDR3 regions from genomic DNA. On the study's bioinformatics: The number of nucleated cells in each sample was estimated by amplification of reference gene primers within the assay. To quantify the absolute abundance of each unique TCRbeta CDR3 rearrangement, sequence reads were collapsed and filtered. For each sample, productive Simpson clonality was calculated as the square root of Simpson's diversity index over productive rearrangements. Drawn from immuneACCESS, this table holds only the in-frame rearrangements with V and J called that TCRdb kept. Clones are partly lost; checked studies trace under half to an unresolved V gene and leave the rest unexplained. V, J and clone size were drawn from that table, and D and trimming were deduced from the DNA. Counted in this sample were 25,000 to 35,000 clones; less than 80% of them appeared once. Of the sample, 20% to 25% is held by the ten largest clones.

The germline V gene yields SGHDN for CDR1 and FVKESK for CDR2. Its CDR3 holds 16 amino acids, cysteine through phenylalanine. Just the 48-base CDR3 DNA is kept, in frame starting at base 1. V is cut back by 3 bases and J by 3 bases, with 6 bases in the junction unmatched. With respect to this clone: There is no known antigen for this receptor. Per-base quality was not reported, and no clone a single base away is much larger than it.

The sample comprised peripheral blood. The sequence was collected from a boy aged 2-9 years with active or convalescent COVID-19. Recombination linked TRBV14 to TRBJ1-4, and TRBD1 matches 8 of the central bases. The CDR3 protein is CASSQYLGQANEKLFF. The nucleotide sequence is TGTGCCAGCAGCCAGTACTTGGGACAGGCTAATGAAAAACTGTTTTTT. The full variable domain, with segments outside the CDR3 supplied by the reference TRBV14 and TRBJ1-4 proteins, appears as EAGVTQFPSHSVIEKGQTVTLRCDPISGHDNLYWYRRVMGKEIKFLLHFVKESKQDESGMPNNRFLAERTGGTYSTLKVQPAELEDSGVYFCASSQYLGQANEKLFFGSGTQLSVL.